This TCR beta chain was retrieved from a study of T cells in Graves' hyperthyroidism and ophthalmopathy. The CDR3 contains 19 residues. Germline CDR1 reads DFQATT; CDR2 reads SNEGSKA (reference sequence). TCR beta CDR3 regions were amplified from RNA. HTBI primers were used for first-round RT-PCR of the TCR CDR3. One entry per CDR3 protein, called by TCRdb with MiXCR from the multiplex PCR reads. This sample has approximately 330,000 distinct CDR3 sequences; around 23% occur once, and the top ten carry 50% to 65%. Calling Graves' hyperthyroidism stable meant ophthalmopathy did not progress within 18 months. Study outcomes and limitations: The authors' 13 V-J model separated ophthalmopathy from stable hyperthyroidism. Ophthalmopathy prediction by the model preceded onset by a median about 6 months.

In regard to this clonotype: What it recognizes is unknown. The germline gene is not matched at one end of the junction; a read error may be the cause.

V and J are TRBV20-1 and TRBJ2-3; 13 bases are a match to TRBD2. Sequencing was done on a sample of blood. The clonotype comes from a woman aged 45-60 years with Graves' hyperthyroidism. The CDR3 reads CRARALTPGLAGGTDTQYF. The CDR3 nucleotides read TGCAGAGCTAGAGCTCTTACCCCTGGACTAGCGGGGGGCACAGATACGCAGTATTTT.